These T cell receptor beta chains were read from a single sample in a study of spatial heterogeneity in lung cancer. TCRdb reprocessed the 5' RACE reads with MiXCR, giving one entry per CDR3 protein. The data contain 40,000 to 45,000 distinct CDR3 sequences, roughly 13% of them singletons. Material: PBMCs, obtained at surgery. These receptors all come from a male donor with early-stage non-small cell lung cancer. Each CDR3 is given with its conserved first and last residue. D genes are given only for firm matches. The size field is filled for only some rows; it gives once, few, many or a size class.

abundance,v_gene,j_gene,d_gene,CDR3aa,CDR3nt
few,TRBV2,TRBJ2-7,.,CASSEIDYEQYF,TGTGCCAGCAGTGAAATTGACTACGAGCAGTACTTC
.,TRBV2,TRBJ2-6,.,CASSEADSGANVLTF,TGTGCCAGCAGTGAAGCGGACTCTGGGGCCAACGTCCTGACTTTC
.,TRBV12-3/TRBV12-4,TRBJ2-6,TRBD2,CASSSSGGGSLSGANVLTF,TGTGCCAGCAGTTCCTCGGGAGGGGGATCCCTCTCTGGGGCCAACGTCCTGACTTTC
.,TRBV27,TRBJ1-4,.,CASSLFRDNEKLFF,TGTGCCAGCAGTTTATTCCGGGATAATGAAAAACTGTTTTTT
.,TRBV5-1,TRBJ2-7,TRBD1,CASSTTGDAYEQYF,TGCGCCAGCAGCACGACAGGGGACGCCTACGAGCAGTACTTC
few,TRBV24-1,TRBJ2-1,.,CATSDRRGASYNEQFF,TGTGCCACCAGTGATAGACGGGGGGCCTCCTACAATGAGCAGTTCTTC
.,TRBV4-1,TRBJ2-7,.,CASSPSPYRTYEQYF,TGCGCCAGCAGCCCAAGCCCATACAGAACCTACGAGCAGTACTTC
many,TRBV7-2,TRBJ1-5,.,CASSLVGVGQPQHF,TGTGCCAGCAGCTTAGTAGGGGTCGGACAGCCCCAGCATTTT
few,TRBV20-1,TRBJ2-7,.,CSARDRTSWVEQYF,TGCAGTGCTAGAGATAGGACCTCTTGGGTCGAGCAGTACTTC
few,TRBV7-9,TRBJ2-7,TRBD2,CASSGTPGTSRPHEQYF,TGTGCCAGCAGCGGGACGCCTGGGACTAGCAGGCCCCACGAGCAGTACTTC
few,TRBV28,TRBJ1-2,.,CASSLITGPSGYTF,TGTGCCAGCAGTTTAATTACGGGACCTAGTGGCTACACCTTC
many,TRBV5-1,TRBJ2-3,TRBD2,CASSPEGGAPDTQYF,TGCGCCAGCAGCCCCGAGGGAGGGGCGCCAGATACGCAGTATTTT
many,TRBV2,TRBJ1-3,.,CASSEWTVGNTIYF,TGTGCCAGCAGCGAATGGACAGTTGGAAACACCATATATTTT
many,TRBV4-3,TRBJ1-4,.,CASSQGSGIGNEKLFF,TGCGCCAGCAGCCAAGGATCAGGGATCGGTAACGAAAAACTGTTTTTT
.,TRBV24-1,TRBJ2-5,.,CATPTRLFQETQYF,TGTGCCACCCCCACCCGACTATTCCAAGAGACCCAGTACTTC
many,TRBV4-2,TRBJ2-5,.,CASSSRETQYF,TGTGCCAGCAGCTCGAGAGAGACCCAGTACTTC
many,TRBV13,TRBJ2-3,.,CASSLFYSTDTQYF,TGTGCCAGCAGCTTATTCTACTCCACCGATACGCAGTATTTT
many,TRBV10-3,TRBJ2-7,TRBD2,CAISIGLDSSLQYF,TGTGCCATCAGTATAGGACTAGATTCTAGTTTGCAGTACTTC
few,TRBV7-2,TRBJ2-2,TRBD2,CASTPTGLAGGSNTGELFF,TGTGCCAGCACCCCCACGGGACTAGCGGGGGGCTCGAACACCGGGGAGCTGTTTTTT
few,TRBV3-1,TRBJ2-1,TRBD2,CASSPLPRTSGRNEQFF,TGTGCCAGCAGCCCCCTACCCCGGACTAGCGGGAGGAATGAGCAGTTCTTC
.,TRBV5-4,TRBJ2-7,.,CASSLDIGRAANEQYF,TGTGCCAGCAGCTTGGACATTGGCAGGGCGGCTAACGAGCAGTACTTC
many,TRBV3-1,TRBJ2-7,.,CASSLGAYEQYF,TGTGCCAGCAGCCTTGGGGCCTACGAGCAGTACTTC